The 10 T cell receptor beta chains below were found in one sample sequenced in a study of cytomegalovirus exposure and HLA in healthy donors. The PCR contained 60 Vbeta and 13 Jbeta primers. Repertoires were generated with immunoSEQ multiplex PCR, while TCRdb's copy carries only in-frame clones and drops some. The table has 60,000 to 70,000 clones, 60% to 70% seen once. Specimen: PBMCs. The receptors here all came from a man aged 35-49 years in good health and CMV-seropositive.

The chain uses TRBV4-2 and TRBJ2-1; 9 bases are a match to TRBD2. The CDR3 consists of 16 residues. Germline assignment: CDR1 LGHNA and CDR2 YNFKEQ. The V and J ends lost 4 bases and 6 bases, in that order; junction bases with no gene match: 10. The CDR3 DNA reads TGTGCCAGCAGCCTCCTCGATAGCGGGGGCCGCAATGAGCAGTTCTTC. It specifies CASSLLDSGGRNEQFF.

The chain links TRBV6-1 to TRBJ2-5; 7 bases agree with TRBD1. This CDR3 has 13 residues. The V segment lost 8 bases and the J segment 5 bases; nucleotides outside the gene matches: 8. Germline-derived CDR1 and CDR2 are MNHNS and SASEGT. The CDR3 is CASVPGGRETQYF. The CDR3 DNA follows: TGTGCCAGCGTCCCAGGGGGTAGGGAGACCCAGTACTTC.

This clone was seen a single time. The chain recombines TRBV5-8 with TRBJ2-7; possibly TRBD1 for D (6 bases). CDR3 length equals 13 residues. Per the germline V gene, CDR1 is SGHTS and CDR2 is YDEGEE. Deletions cut 1 base from V and 7 bases from J, with 12 bases between. CDR3 loop: CASSLFYRDEQYF. In nucleotides, the CDR3 is TGTGCCAGCAGCTTGTTCTACAGGGATGAGCAGTACTTC.

The chain has TRBV7-3 and TRBJ1-3; weak D call: TRBD1 (5 bases). Germline V gives CDR1 SGHTA, CDR2 FQGTGA. Trimming stripped 2 bases from V and 4 bases from J, with 12 bases between. The CDR3 is 15 residues long. The CDR3 sequence: CASSLRAGVGNTIYF. For the CDR3, the DNA is TGTGCCAGCAGCTTACGGGCGGGGGTCGGAAACACCATATATTTT. The full variable domain, completed using reference TRBV7-3 and TRBJ1-3, is GAGVSQTPSNKVTEKGKYVELRCDPISGHTALYWYRQSLGQGPEFLIYFQGTGAADDSGLPNDRFFAVRPEGSVSTLKIQRTERGDSAVYLCASSLRAGVGNTIYFGEGSWLTVV.

V and J are TRBV9 and TRBJ1-6; D unresolved. Between the trimmed V and J ends, which lost 0 bases and 8 bases, there was a span of 9 bases. The CDR3 runs 14 residues. Germline loops: CDR1 SGDLS, CDR2 YYNGEE. This chain's CDR3 is CASSVGITDSPLHF. The CDR3 bases are TGTGCCAGCAGCGTAGGAATCACTGATTCACCCCTCCACTTT.

This chain connects TRBV7-2 to TRBJ2-3, with TRBD2 identical over 10 bases. The germline V gene has CDR1 SGHTA and CDR2 FQGNSA. This CDR3 spans 14 amino acids. The junction had 2 bases not matched to a gene; V was cut back by 2 bases and J by 6 bases. The CDR3 sequence: CASSLFSGRDTQYF. The CDR3 DNA sequence: TGTGCCAGCAGCTTATTTAGCGGGAGGGATACGCAGTATTTT.

As DNA, the CDR3 is TGTGCCACCAGCAGAGAACGCGGGACTAGCGGGTTATTAACTAGCACAGATACGCAGTATTTT. Its translation is CATSRERGTSGLLTSTDTQYF. This chain joins TRBV15 and TRBJ2-3; 12 bases line up with TRBD2. The germline CDR1 and CDR2 sequences are LNHNV and YYDKDF (reference sequence). The CDR3 sequence is 21 residues long. Trimming cost V 0 bases and J 0 bases; bases outside gene matches: 13.

The V call is TRBV2, the J call TRBJ2-2; possibly TRBD1 for D (6 bases). The V gene's germline CDR1 is SNHLY and CDR2 FYNNEI. Trimming removed 4 bases at V and 4 bases at J, with 10 bases between. CDR3 length: 14 amino acids. CDR3 in DNA: TGTGCCAGCAGTGGGACAGTTCTCACCGGGGAGCTGTTTTTT. It codes for CASSGTVLTGELFF.

The chain recombines TRBV29-1 with TRBJ2-2; 10 nucleotides line up with TRBD1. V shed 6 bases and J 7 bases; nucleotides not matched to a gene: 8. The CDR3 length is 14 residues. From germline, CDR1 is SQVTM and CDR2 ANQGSEA. The CDR3 loop is CSVRGQGGNGELFF. CDR3 nucleotides: TGCAGCGTACGTGGACAGGGGGGAAACGGGGAGCTGTTTTTT.

This chain uses TRBV4-3 with TRBJ1-2, with 8 bases matching TRBD1. V dropped 5 bases and J dropped 6; count of bases not matched to a gene: 11. Per germline, CDR1 LGHNA and CDR2 YSLEER. This CDR3 comprises 15 residues. The CDR3 DNA reads TGCGCCAGCAGCTCGAGGACAGGGAAGGGGGATGGCTACACCTTC. Amino acid sequence: CASSSRTGKGDGYTF.